The rows below give T cell receptor beta chains drawn from one sample of a study of cytomegalovirus exposure and HLA in healthy donors. Here immunoSEQ multiplex PCR was the method, and the copy in TCRdb shows in-frame clones only, minus some. The sample yields 99,000 or so clones, approximately 72% seen once. Sequenced: PBMCs. All receptors derive from a man aged 25 to 40 in good health and CMV-seronegative. The CDR3 runs from the conserved cysteine through the conserved F or W. The order of the fields is V gene, J gene, D gene, clone size, CDR3 DNA, CDR3 protein. The D gene is left open where the match is weak. Size values are once, few and many counts, or a class for expanded clones, and some rows have none.

V gene: TRBV29-1; J gene: TRBJ2-3; D gene: TRBD2; clone size: NA; CDR3 DNA: TGCAGCGTGGGACGCGGGAGGGTTACAGATACGCAGTATTTT; CDR3 protein: CSVGRGRVTDTQYF
V gene: TRBV14; J gene: TRBJ2-7; D gene: NA; clone size: NA; CDR3 DNA: TGTGCCAGCAGCCAAGGGGCCATCGGCGAGCAGTACTTC; CDR3 protein: CASSQGAIGEQYF
V gene: TRBV6-6; J gene: TRBJ2-5; D gene: TRBD1; clone size: once; CDR3 DNA: TGTGCCAGCAGTTCGGGACAGGGTTTGTACCAAGAGACCCAGTACTTC; CDR3 protein: CASSSGQGLYQETQYF
V gene: TRBV7-9; J gene: TRBJ2-1; D gene: NA; clone size: NA; CDR3 DNA: TGTGCCAGCAGCACAGACGGCAATGAGCAGTTCTTC; CDR3 protein: CASSTDGNEQFF
V gene: TRBV12-5; J gene: TRBJ2-2; D gene: NA; clone size: NA; CDR3 DNA: TGTGCTAGTGGTTTGGCTACAGGGATCGGGGAGCTGTTTTTT; CDR3 protein: CASGLATGIGELFF
V gene: TRBV7-2; J gene: TRBJ2-3; D gene: TRBD2; clone size: NA; CDR3 DNA: TGTGCCAGCAGCTCGGGACTAGCGGGGGGGCCGGGCACAGATACGCAGTATTTT; CDR3 protein: CASSSGLAGGPGTDTQYF
V gene: TRBV2; J gene: TRBJ1-5; D gene: TRBD1; clone size: NA; CDR3 DNA: TGTGCCAGCAGGGAATCCGGGACAGGGGGCTTGCAGCCCCAGCATTTT; CDR3 protein: CASRESGTGGLQPQHF
V gene: TRBV29-1; J gene: TRBJ1-5; D gene: NA; clone size: NA; CDR3 DNA: TGCAGCGTTGCGGGGGGGAACCAGCCCCAGCATTTT; CDR3 protein: CSVAGGNQPQHF
V gene: TRBV5-1; J gene: TRBJ2-7; D gene: NA; clone size: NA; CDR3 DNA: TGCGCCAGCAACCCTATCGTGTCTAGCGTCTCCTACGAGCAGTACTTC; CDR3 protein: CASNPIVSSVSYEQYF
V gene: TRBV6-5; J gene: TRBJ2-1; D gene: TRBD1; clone size: NA; CDR3 DNA: TGTGCCAGCAGTTATGACAGGGTATCAATTTACAATGAGCAGTTCTTC; CDR3 protein: CASSYDRVSIYNEQFF
V gene: TRBV10-3; J gene: TRBJ2-7; D gene: TRBD2; clone size: NA; CDR3 DNA: TGTGCCATCAGTGACTCAGGACTAGCGGGTAGCTCCTACGAGCAGTACTTC; CDR3 protein: CAISDSGLAGSSYEQYF
V gene: TRBV19; J gene: TRBJ2-2; D gene: NA; clone size: NA; CDR3 DNA: TGTGCCAGTAGTATACAGGGCCCCCAATATGACACCGGGGAGCTGTTTTTT; CDR3 protein: CASSIQGPQYDTGELFF
V gene: TRBV2; J gene: TRBJ1-5; D gene: NA; clone size: NA; CDR3 DNA: TGTGCCAGCAGTCCCAGGGATTATAGCAATCAGCCCCAGCATTTT; CDR3 protein: CASSPRDYSNQPQHF
V gene: TRBV27; J gene: TRBJ1-2; D gene: TRBD1; clone size: NA; CDR3 DNA: TGTGCCAGCCGGGACAGGGAGGGTGGGCAATATGGCTACACCTTC; CDR3 protein: CASRDREGGQYGYTF
V gene: TRBV6-5; J gene: TRBJ1-5; D gene: TRBD1; clone size: NA; CDR3 DNA: TGTGCCAGCAGCCTCAGGGGGCTCGATCAGCCCCAGCATTTT; CDR3 protein: CASSLRGLDQPQHF
V gene: TRBV7-6; J gene: TRBJ2-2; D gene: NA; clone size: NA; CDR3 DNA: TGTGCCAGCAGTTCCGCTAGACGAGGAAACACCGGGGAGCTGTTTTTT; CDR3 protein: CASSSARRGNTGELFF
V gene: TRBV4-2; J gene: TRBJ1-4; D gene: TRBD1; clone size: NA; CDR3 DNA: TGTGCCAGCAGCCAGGAAGGGGGACAGGGGAATGAAAAACTGTTTTTT; CDR3 protein: CASSQEGGQGNEKLFF
V gene: TRBV9; J gene: TRBJ2-3; D gene: NA; clone size: NA; CDR3 DNA: TGTGCCAGCAGCGTAGGGCAGGGGCATGGCACAGATACGCAGTATTTT; CDR3 protein: CASSVGQGHGTDTQYF
V gene: TRBV4-3; J gene: TRBJ2-7; D gene: TRBD1; clone size: NA; CDR3 DNA: TGCGCCAGCAGCCCCCGCAGGACAGGCCGCTACGAGCAGTACTTC; CDR3 protein: CASSPRRTGRYEQYF